This TCR beta chain originates from a study of T cell responses to AZD1222 COVID-19 vaccine. Study-level points and caveats: Along spike, vaccine-associated CD4 TCRs were found throughout, with dominance at 160-218 and 743-854. Targets within unmutated variant regions were reportedly found for nearly half of spike-specific TCRs.

This CDR3 spans 13 amino acids. Germline V lookup: CDR1 MNHNS, CDR2 SASEGT. The ends were cut back, 2 bases at V and 5 bases at J, with 10 bases in the middle. Remarks on this clone: Its antigen is unknown.

Profiling relied on immunoSEQ multiplex PCR, and the TCRdb table lists in-frame clones only, not all of them. The data contain under 140,000 clones, about 85% of them singletons. The TCR was taken from an adult in good health. The input for sequencing was peripheral blood, taken on day 0 of AZD1222 vaccination. The chain joins TRBV6-1 to TRBJ2-7; D is uncertain. CDR3 in amino acids: CASSESEFNEQYF. DNA of the CDR3: TGTGCCAGCAGTGAATCGGAGTTCAACGAGCAGTACTTC.